This T cell receptor (beta chain) comes out of a study of T cell repertoires in cytomegalovirus infection. TCRdb recomputed calls from the reads with MiXCR, one row per CDR3 protein. This table has some 400,000 distinct CDR3 sequences, around 32% appearing once. This clonotype came up many times. CDR1 is MRHNA and CDR2 is SNTAGT in the germline V gene. CDR3 length: 14 residues. After removal of 4 bases from V and 7 bases from J, the junction contained 6 bases not matched to a gene. Sequenced sample: PBMCs. This TCR was sampled from a human donor in good health (CMV status not recorded). Some clones in this sample may be carry-over from other donors' samples. The J gene is TRBJ2-1, the V gene TRBV6-4; 8 bases align to TRBD2. CDR3 nucleotide sequence: TGTGCCAGCAGTGGGACTAGCCGATCAAATGAGCAGTTCTTC. It yields the protein CASSGTSRSNEQFF.